The 11 T cell receptor beta chains below all came from one sample that was sequenced in a study of control samples from healthy donors and cancer patients. The assay was immunoSEQ multiplex PCR, and TCRdb's table has in-frame clones only and misses some. The data hold 75,000 to 95,000 clones, with 90% to 95% observed a single time. Sequencing input: blood. These receptors were taken from a woman in her twenties or thirties in good health.

V gene TRBV5-1 combines with J gene TRBJ2-1; no firm D call. Germline V lookup: CDR1 SGHRS, CDR2 YFSETQ. The CDR3 is made up of 13 amino acids. Trimming removed 4 bases at V and 14 bases at J, with 19 bases between. CDR3 DNA sequence: TGCGCCAGCAGCCCGGATCATAGGGCCCGGGAGTTCTTC. Translating it yields CASSPDHRAREFF. Combining the CDR3 with reference TRBV5-1 and TRBJ2-1 gives the whole variable domain KAGVTQTPRYLIKTRGQQVTLSCSPISGHRSVSWYQQTPGQGLQFLFEYFSETQRNKGNFPGRFSGRQFSNSRSEMNVSTLELGDSALYLCASSPDHRAREFFGPGTRLTVL.

V is TRBV3-1 (or the pseudogene TRBV3-2) and J is TRBJ2-5; D remains ambiguous. The CDR3 extends over 15 amino acids. Trimming removed 0 bases from V and 3 bases from J, with 11 bases in between. Germline-derived CDR1 and CDR2 are LGHDT and YNNKEL (reference sequence). CDR3 in DNA: TGTGCCAGCAGCCAAGATGTGGGAAACGAAGAGACCCAGTACTTC. Amino acids: CASSQDVGNEETQYF.

This sequence joins TRBV29-1 and TRBJ1-2; no clear D. The ends were cut back, 3 bases at V and 4 bases at J, with 18 bases in the middle. The CDR3 is 15 amino acids. Germline V CDR1 and CDR2: SQVTM, ANQGSEA. Written as DNA, the CDR3 is TGCAGCGTTGAGGCTTTAGGGCGACCGCTCTATGGCTACACCTTC. This sequence encodes CSVEALGRPLYGYTF.

This clone has only one observation. The chain joins TRBV11-2 to TRBJ2-2; D perhaps matches TRBD2 (6 bases). CDR3 size: 15 residues. Germline CDR1 is SGHAT and CDR2 is FQNNGV. V was pared by 2 bases and J by 6 bases, with 13 bases between. CDR3 in DNA: TGTGCCAGCAGCTTAAACTTGGGGGGAGCCGGGGAGCTGTTTTTT. This translates into CASSLNLGGAGELFF.

This chain connects TRBV2 to TRBJ2-5; 7 positions match TRBD1. Germline V gene data show CDR1 as SNHLY and CDR2 as FYNNEI. Germline trimming cut 7 bases from V and 2 bases from J; bases unmatched to any gene: 4. The CDR3 has 13 amino acids. The CDR3 coding sequence is TGTGCCAGCACGCAGGGGGTTCAAGAGACCCAGTACTTC. Its translation: CASTQGVQETQYF.

The table lists this clone with a count of one. The gene calls are TRBV28 and TRBJ2-5; D possibly corresponds to TRBD2 (6 bases). From germline, CDR1 is MDHEN and CDR2 SYDVKM. Trimming shortened V by 6 bases and J by 2 bases, and 10 bases separated the two germline ends. This CDR3 contains 13 residues. The CDR3 region is CASSTGAQETQYF. Written as DNA, the CDR3 is TGTGCCAGCAGCACGGGAGCACAAGAGACCCAGTACTTC.

The J gene is TRBJ2-5, the V gene TRBV9, with TRBD2 identical over 9 bases. CDR3 length equals 15 residues. Trimming removed 0 bases from V and 5 bases from J; junction bases left unmatched: 5. Germline CDR1 SGDLS, CDR2 YYNGEE. The CDR3 sequence: CASSVAPSGGETQYF. In nucleotides, the CDR3 is TGTGCCAGCAGCGTAGCCCCGAGCGGGGGGGAGACCCAGTACTTC. The full variable domain, rest sourced from reference TRBV9 and TRBJ2-5, is DSGVTQTPKHLITATGQRVTLRCSPRSGDLSVYWYQQSLDQGLQFLIQYYNGEERAKGNILERFSAQQFPDLHSELNLSSLELGDSALYFCASSVAPSGGETQYFGPGTRLLVL.

This chain joins TRBV19 and TRBJ1-2, with a possible D match to TRBD1 (5 bases). The CDR3 length is 13 residues. The germline CDR1 and CDR2 sequences are LNHDA and SQIVND (reference sequence). V lost 7 bases and J 2 bases, leaving 11 bases between the germline ends. The DNA of the CDR3 is TGTGCCAGTATGTCAGGGTCGAACTATGGCTACACCTTC. This sequence encodes CASMSGSNYGYTF.

V gene TRBV25-1 combines with J gene TRBJ1-1; D call uncertain. The CDR3 runs to 12 residues. Germline V lookup: CDR1 MGHDK, CDR2 SYGVNS. Trimming removed 1 base from V and 8 bases from J, with 8 bases in between. The CDR3 sequence: CASSEWVGEAFF. The CDR3 DNA follows: TGTGCCAGCAGTGAATGGGTGGGAGAAGCTTTCTTT.

The CDR3 region has the DNA TGCGCCAGCAGCGCGGGACTACATAATTCATACAATGAGCAGTTCTTC. Its protein product is CASSAGLHNSYNEQFF. The genes are TRBV5-1 and TRBJ2-1; 7 positions match TRBD2. Germline CDR1 is SGHRS and CDR2 is YFSETQ. This CDR3 region has 16 residues. The V gene end was trimmed by 4 bases and the J gene end by 4 bases; junction bases not matched to a gene: 11.

V and J are TRBV6-2 or TRBV6-3 and TRBJ2-7; D ambiguous. CDR1 is MNHEY and CDR2 is SVGEGT in the germline V gene. The CDR3 extends over 13 amino acids. V dropped 1 base and J dropped 3 bases, with 7 bases sitting between them. The chain's CDR3 is CASSYFGIYEQYF. Written as DNA, the CDR3 is TGTGCCAGCAGTTACTTCGGAATCTACGAGCAGTACTTC.